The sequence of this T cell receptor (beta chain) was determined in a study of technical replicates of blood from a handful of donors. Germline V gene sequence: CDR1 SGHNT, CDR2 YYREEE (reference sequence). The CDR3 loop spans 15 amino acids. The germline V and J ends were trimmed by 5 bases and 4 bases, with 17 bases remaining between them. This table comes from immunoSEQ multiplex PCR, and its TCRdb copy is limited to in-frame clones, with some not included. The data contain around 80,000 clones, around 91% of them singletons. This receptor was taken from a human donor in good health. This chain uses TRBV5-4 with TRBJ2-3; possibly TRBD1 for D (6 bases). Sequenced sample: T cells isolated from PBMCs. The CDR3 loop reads CASSYSTGWADTQYF. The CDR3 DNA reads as TGTGCCAGCAGTTACTCCACAGGGTGGGCAGATACGCAGTATTTT.